The entry below describes one T cell receptor (beta chain). Sequencing used immunoSEQ multiplex PCR; TCRdb keeps in-frame clones, though not all of them. Of fewer than 250,000 clones in the sample, approximately 86% were seen once. Living in about two dozen US areas, the participants were between roughly 18 and 90 years of age. CDR1 and CDR2 (germline): MRHNA, SNTAGT. With V trimmed by 2 bases and J by 9 bases, 15 bases remained unmatched. This CDR3 has 17 amino acids. This sample is part of a study of blood T cell repertoires in COVID-19. Study details: The analysed material was cDNA or gDNA that came from T cells, B-cell-depleted T cells, or PBMCs.

The chain links TRBV6-4 to TRBJ2-7, with 11 bases matching TRBD2. The receptor was derived from a woman in her thirties or forties with acute COVID-19. Sequenced material: PBMCs or T cells enriched from blood (not recorded which). Here the CDR3 reads CASSDPKTGTSGLRQYF. DNA of the CDR3: TGTGCCAGCAGTGACCCAAAAACCGGGACTAGCGGACTGAGGCAGTACTTC.